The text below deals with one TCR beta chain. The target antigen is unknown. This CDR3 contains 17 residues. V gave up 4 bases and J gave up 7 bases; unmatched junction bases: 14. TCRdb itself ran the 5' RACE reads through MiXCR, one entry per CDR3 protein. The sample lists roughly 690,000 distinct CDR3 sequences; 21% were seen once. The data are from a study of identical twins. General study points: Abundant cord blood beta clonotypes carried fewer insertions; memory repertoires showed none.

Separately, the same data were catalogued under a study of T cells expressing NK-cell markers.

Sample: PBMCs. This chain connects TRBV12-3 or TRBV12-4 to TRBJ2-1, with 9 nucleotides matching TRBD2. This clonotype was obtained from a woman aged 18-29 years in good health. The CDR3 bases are TGTGCCAGCAGTTCCCAGGTAGCTAGCGGGATGAGTAATGAGCAGTTCTTC. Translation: CASSSQVASGMSNEQFF.